This TCR beta chain is from a study of beta chain features in type 1 diabetes (dated by TCRdb to 2017 to 2018). Study-level background: Mean age, gender distribution, total cell number and subset yield were not different between patients and healthy donors. A total of 85 million to 140 million sorted cells were examined across all samples, and the number of cells per subset was strongly correlated with RNA yield. In the study, TCRB repertoires of sorted circulating CD4+ T cell subsets from recently diagnosed type 1 diabetes patients were compared with those of matched healthy donors. Regulatory and stem cell-like memory subsets were obtained from only 8 patients and roughly eight healthy donors, while naive and central memory subsets were obtained from all 28 donors.

The High Capacity cDNA Reverse Transcription Kit was used to reverse transcribe all of the isolated RNA, meaning that expressed TCRB transcripts were what got sequenced. Deep immunoSEQ sequencing was applied to naive, central memory and regulatory T cell samples, giving an average of around 3.4 million total reads per sample. Sorted cells were lysed in RLT buffer and RNA was extracted with DNase-treated RNeasy Micro or Mini kits, depending on cell number. To prevent cross-contamination, each cell subset was processed individually, whereas patient and healthy donor samples were processed jointly. Using the immunoSEQ multiplex PCR, TCRB sequences were amplified from cDNA into 87-bp fragments spanning the CDR3 region. Sequencing of the amplicons was done on the Illumina HiSeq platform. Concerning the study's data processing: PCR bias was computationally corrected using synthetic template baselines, reads within Hamming distance 2 were collapsed, and singletons that could not be merged were discarded. Reads were aligned to IMGT to assign V, D and J genes, CDR3 length, and insertions or deletions at six rearrangement sites. Within each subset, clonotype counts were normalized to sorted cell number, after which true diversity and Gini coefficients were computed with the tcR R package. Repertoire sharing was quantified using the overlap coefficient calculated on TCRB nucleotide sequences. TCRdb mirrors the immuneACCESS table, restricted to in-frame sequences. Some clones are absent from its copies; in checked studies, under half trace to an unresolved V gene, and the reason for the others is unknown. D and trimming come from the DNA, and the V and J calls and clone size come from that table. This sample is represented by roughly 180,000 clones; 7.5% to 8.5% of them were singletons. The ten most abundant clones make up under 0.6% of the sample.

This clone showed up just a few times. Its specific antigen is unknown. There are no base qualities to consult, and no much larger clone falls within one base. A single peripheral blood draw of about 120 mL on average was collected from each donor into heparinised tubes. Naive, central memory, regulatory and stem cell-like memory CD4+ T cells were sorted on a BD FACSAria II using a panel including CD45RO, CCR7, CD25, CD127, CD95 and CD27. Purity was above 95% for every sorted population. PBMCs were isolated immediately by Lymphoprep density gradient centrifugation and stained directly without culture. So that batch effects would be minimized, each experiment stained and sorted samples in pairs, pairing one healthy donor with one patient. Study-level results and caveats: Because cDNA was sequenced instead of genomic DNA, highly expressing activated cells could be over-represented, though the groups showed no difference in activation or CD3 levels. Shorter templates might have been favored by PCR, but patient and control samples were amplified and corrected together, so both groups would have been affected equally by any skew. Naive, central memory and regulatory TCRB repertoires appeared more similar among patients than among healthy donors. Because small numbers of individuals were included in the HLA sub-analyses, any influence of HLA type on TCRB rearrangement was left unresolved. In all four CD4+ subsets, TCRB CDR3 length was moderately but significantly shorter in type 1 diabetes patients. At VDJ recombination sites, type 1 diabetes patients had fewer insertions and more deleted nucleotides, which implies abnormalities in thymic rearrangement.

Sequenced: central memory CD4+ T cells from blood. The origin of this receptor is a man aged 18 to 30 with type 1 diabetes.

The DNA is TGTGCCAGCAGTGAAGGGACAGGCTATCAAGAGACCCAGTACTTC. It codes for CASSEGTGYQETQYF. In this chain, TRBV6-1 is recombined with TRBJ2-5, with TRBD1 matching 7 junction bases. CDR1 and CDR2 are drawn from the germline V gene: MNHNS, SASEGT. The CDR3 starts with the cysteine, ends with the phenylalanine, and has 15 residues. The only DNA kept is the CDR3, 45 bases in frame from the first base. Trimming leaves V shorter by 1 base and J shorter by 2 bases, with the junction holding 4 bases beyond the gene matches.